Reported below is one TCR beta chain. The sample comes from a study of shared clonotypes between healthy human individuals. The germline V gene encodes CDR1 LNHDA and CDR2 SQIVND (reference sequence). Losses at the gene ends were 3 bases for V and 5 bases for J; bases not matched to a gene: 7. The CDR3 is made up of 16 amino acids. Roughly 200 ng DNA, approximately 30,000 T cell genomes, went into each sorted-subset replicate PCR. Some clones are missing from TCRdb's copy, which holds only in-frame ones; the method was immunoSEQ multiplex PCR. The sample shows roughly 640,000 clones, approximately 97% of them seen only once.

The specimen sequenced was naive CD4+ T cells sorted from blood. Subset reported: CD45RA+ positively selected. The chain combines TRBV19 with TRBJ2-3; 11 bases agree with TRBD1. The receptor comes from a woman in her twenties or thirties in good health. In DNA, the CDR3 is TGTGCCAGTAGTATCTCCGGGACAGGGGGAGAAGATACGCAGTATTTT. Its protein is CASSISGTGGEDTQYF.